A single sample gave rise to the 9 T cell receptor beta chains below, sequenced in a study of shared clonotypes between healthy human individuals. The repertoire was sequenced with immunoSEQ multiplex PCR; TCRdb's copy has only in-frame clones and lacks some. The top ten clones hold roughly 0.13% of a sample with a few million clones, around nine tenths of them seen once. Input material: naive CD4+ T cells sorted from blood. The subset was: CD45RA+ positively selected. These receptors originate from a man between 18 and 29 years old in good health.

The CDR3 nucleotides read TGTGCCACCTGGACTAGCGGGATGGTGAATGAGCAGTTCTTC. This sequence encodes CATWTSGMVNEQFF. The chain carries TRBV10-3 and TRBJ2-1; 12 positions match TRBD2. J was trimmed by 7 bases and V by 10 bases; bases with no gene match: 8. The CDR3 runs 14 residues. Looked up from germline, CDR1 is ENHRY and CDR2 is SYGVKD.

The rearrangement links TRBV10-2 to TRBJ2-5; D gene uncertain. Germline V gene lookup returns CDR1 WSHSY and CDR2 SAAADI. The CDR3 totals 15 residues. Between the trimmed V and J ends, which lost 7 bases and 1 base, there was a span of 16 bases. DNA for the CDR3: TGCGCCAGCACCCGTTCTAGAGCCCTCCAAGAGACCCAGTACTTC. The encoded protein is CASTRSRALQETQYF.

The chain uses TRBV2 and TRBJ2-7; 7 nucleotides agree with TRBD1. In germline, CDR1 is SNHLY, CDR2 FYNNEI. Trimming cost V 5 bases and J 1 base; bases outside gene matches: 2. The CDR3 has 13 amino acids. The CDR3 loop reads CASSLQGSYEQYF. CDR3 nucleotide sequence: TGTGCCAGCAGTCTACAGGGGTCCTACGAGCAGTACTTC.

This rearrangement joins TRBV5-6 to TRBJ1-2; D gene ambiguous. CDR1 SGHDT and CDR2 YYEEEE come from the germline V gene. Trimming took 2 bases from V and 3 from J, leaving 14 bases between them. The CDR3 consists of 15 residues. CDR3 nucleotides: TGTGCCAGCAGCTTTTTATCGACGGACGACTATGGCTACACCTTC. Translating gives CASSFLSTDDYGYTF. Full variable domain (remainder filled in from reference TRBV5-6 and TRBJ1-2): DAGVTQSPTHLIKTRGQQVTLRCSPKSGHDTVSWYQQALGQGPQFIFQYYEEEERQRGNFPDRFSGHQFPNYSSELNVNALLLGDSALYLCASSFLSTDDYGYTFGSGTRLTVV.

This chain uses TRBV4-1 with TRBJ2-7, with TRBD2 as a possible D gene (6 bases). This CDR3 has 16 residues. Trimming pared 1 base from V and 3 bases from J, leaving 16 bases between. Germline V gene sequence: CDR1 MGHRA, CDR2 YSYEKL. The CDR3 coding sequence is TGCGCCAGCAGCCAAGGGGGGACTGCGTTAGGCTACGAGCAGTACTTC. This sequence encodes CASSQGGTALGYEQYF.

This chain joins TRBV7-2 and TRBJ2-5, with 8 bases that match TRBD2. This CDR3 is built from 14 residues. Germline CDR1 and CDR2: SGHTA and FQGNSA. With V trimmed by 5 bases and J by 5 bases, 7 bases remained unmatched. The CDR3 DNA reads as TGTGCCAGCAGCACCAGCGGGAGAAGGGAGACCCAGTACTTC. Translated: CASSTSGRRETQYF.

V and J are TRBV5-6 and TRBJ2-2, with D unclear. V lost 2 bases, J lost 4 bases, and 12 bases lay in between. The CDR3 sequence is 15 residues long. In germline, CDR1 is SGHDT, CDR2 YYEEEE. The CDR3 nucleotides read TGTGCCAGCAGCTTTGAGACTTTGACCACCGGGGAGCTGTTTTTT. Its protein is CASSFETLTTGELFF.

This clone appeared a single time. The chain links TRBV28 to TRBJ1-5; 8 nucleotides agree with TRBD1. CDR1 and CDR2 from the germline V gene are MDHEN and SYDVKM. J lost 1 base, V lost 3 bases, and 5 bases had no gene match. This CDR3 is 16 amino acids long. In DNA form, the CDR3 reads TGTGCCAGCAGTTTTTATCAGGGGGCAAGCAATCAGCCCCAGCATTTT. Amino acid sequence: CASSFYQGASNQPQHF.

The chain couples TRBV7-8 to TRBJ1-1; no clear D. Germline V CDR1 and CDR2: SGHVS, FQNEAQ. Trimming took off 5 bases at V and 4 bases at J, with 11 bases between the two ends. The CDR3 sequence is 13 residues long. CDR3 amino acids: CASSPGSLTEAFF. In nucleotides, the CDR3 is TGTGCCAGCAGCCCCGGCTCACTCACTGAAGCTTTCTTT.